This T cell receptor beta chain was captured by sequencing in a study of cytomegalovirus exposure and HLA in healthy donors. The CDR3 sequence is 14 residues long. Looked up from germline, CDR1 is SEHNR and CDR2 is FQNEAQ (reference sequence). V dropped 3 bases and J dropped 0 bases, with 9 bases sitting between them. The primer mix had 60 Vbeta and 13 Jbeta primers. Sequencing used immunoSEQ multiplex PCR; TCRdb keeps in-frame clones, though not all of them. Of over 100,000 clones listed, about 76% are singletons. The receptor was derived from a woman in her 30s in good health and CMV-seronegative. The sample comprised PBMCs. The genes are TRBV7-9 and TRBJ2-7, with a possible D match to TRBD2 (5 bases). The CDR3: CASSLSGSSYEQYF. DNA for the CDR3: TGTGCCAGCAGCTTGAGCGGATCCTCCTACGAGCAGTACTTC. The variable domain in full, with the rest retrieved from reference TRBV7-9 and TRBJ2-7, is DTGVSQNPRHKITKRGQNVTFRCDPISEHNRLYWYRQTLGQGPEFLTYFQNEAQLEKSRLLSDRFSAERPKGSFSTLEIQRTEQGDSAMYLCASSLSGSSYEQYFGPGTRLTVT.